These 20 T cell receptor beta chains came from one sample sequenced in a study of OX40 agonist ivuxolimab in advanced cancers. Data came from immunoSEQ multiplex PCR; TCRdb stores just in-frame clones and leaves some out. The data hold over 45,000 clones, with 80% observed a single time. This material consisted of CD4+ or CD8+ T cells sorted from blood, taken in a trial of the OX40 agonist ivuxolimab. The receptor source for this set is an adult with an advanced solid tumor such as melanoma, head and neck, liver or kidney cancer.

V and J are TRBV4-2 and TRBJ1-1; no clear D gene. V was cut by 5 bases and J by 4 bases, with 14 bases left in between. CDR3 size: 14 residues. Germline V gene sequence: CDR1 LGHNA, CDR2 YNFKEQ. CDR3: CASSLMRGSTEAFF. The CDR3 coding sequence is TGTGCCAGCAGCTTGATGAGAGGGAGCACTGAAGCTTTCTTT.

The V and J genes are TRBV7-9 and TRBJ2-2; D not resolved. This CDR3 contains 13 residues. The germline V gene encodes CDR1 SEHNR and CDR2 FQNEAQ (reference sequence). The V end lost 3 bases, the J end lost 5 bases, and 7 bases lay between the germline ends. CDR3 DNA sequence: TGTGCCAGCAGCTTGGACGGGACCGGGGAGCTGTTTTTT. Amino acid sequence: CASSLDGTGELFF.

CDR3 region: CASSYRGEARYNEQFF. The CDR3 nucleotides are TGTGCCAGCAGCTACAGGGGGGAAGCGAGGTACAATGAGCAGTTCTTC. The chain employs TRBV7-9 and TRBJ2-1, with 8 bases lining up with TRBD1. After removal of 4 bases from V and 4 bases from J, the junction contained 9 bases not matched to a gene. The CDR3 has 16 amino acids. Germline loops: CDR1 SEHNR, CDR2 FQNEAQ (reference sequence). Combining the CDR3 with reference TRBV7-9 and TRBJ2-1 gives the whole variable domain DTGVSQNPRHKITKRGQNVTFRCDPISEHNRLYWYRQTLGQGPEFLTYFQNEAQLEKSRLLSDRFSAERPKGSFSTLEIQRTEQGDSAMYLCASSYRGEARYNEQFFGPGTRLTVL.

This clone was observed a handful of times. This sequence joins TRBV6-1 and TRBJ1-5; D call uncertain. In germline, CDR1 is MNHNS, CDR2 SASEGT. Trimming removed 10 bases at V and 6 bases at J, with 10 bases between. The CDR3 contains 11 residues. Written as DNA, the CDR3 is TGTGCCACCGCGGAGTTTCAGCCCCAGCATTTT. Protein product: CATAEFQPQHF.

The chain combines TRBV2 with TRBJ1-3, with 7 nucleotides matching TRBD1. After removal of 7 bases from V and 4 bases from J, the junction contained 10 bases not matched to a gene. In germline, CDR1 is SNHLY, CDR2 FYNNEI. This CDR3 spans 15 amino acids. The DNA for the CDR3 is TGTGCCAGCACCCGAGAGGGGGCTCTCGGAAACACCATATATTTT. Residues: CASTREGALGNTIYF.

This chain connects TRBV6-5 to TRBJ1-1; a possible D gene is TRBD1 (6 bases). The CDR3 is 15 amino acids. The germline V and J ends were trimmed by 3 bases and 5 bases, with 16 bases remaining between them. The germline gives CDR1 MNHEY, CDR2 SVGAGI. The CDR3 protein is CASSYSGALGTEAFF. The CDR3 region has the DNA TGTGCCAGCAGTTATTCAGGGGCTTTGGGGACTGAAGCTTTCTTT.

This chain joins TRBV7-9 and TRBJ1-3; no reliable D call. The CDR3 is made up of 11 amino acids. Trimming removed 8 bases from V and 4 bases from J, with 6 bases in between. Germline V CDR1 and CDR2: SEHNR, FQNEAQ (reference sequence). CDR3 sequence reads: CASGSGNTIYF. CDR3 bases: TGTGCCAGCGGTTCGGGAAACACCATATATTTT.

V is TRBV27 and J is TRBJ2-1; 11 bases are a match to TRBD2. CDR1 is MNHEY and CDR2 is SMNVEV in the germline V gene (reference sequence). The CDR3 loop spans 19 amino acids. With 3 bases clipped from V and 0 bases from J, the junction kept 10 bases outside the gene matches. This CDR3 reads CASSLQPGLAASSYNEQFF. CDR3 sequence (DNA): TGTGCCAGCAGTTTGCAGCCGGGACTAGCGGCCAGCTCCTACAATGAGCAGTTCTTC.

This chain uses TRBV7-8 with TRBJ2-2; D remains unclear. Between the trimmed V and J ends, which lost 5 bases and 6 bases, there was a span of 7 bases. The CDR3 runs to 12 residues. Germline V gene lookup returns CDR1 SGHVS and CDR2 FQNEAQ. The CDR3: CASSLHPGELFF. CDR3 bases: TGTGCCAGCAGCCTCCACCCCGGGGAGCTGTTTTTT.

The CDR3 is CASLSDRKNTEAFF. The CDR3 coding sequence is TGTGCCAGCCTGTCGGACAGGAAGAACACTGAAGCTTTCTTT. The rearrangement uses TRBV19 and TRBJ1-1; 7 nucleotides match TRBD1. Germline loops: CDR1 LNHDA, CDR2 SQIVND (reference sequence). V gave up 9 bases and J gave up 1 base; unmatched junction bases: 8. The CDR3 spans 14 residues.

The chain combines TRBV20-1 with TRBJ1-1; maybe TRBD1 (5 bases). Germline loops: CDR1 DFQATT, CDR2 SNEGSKA (reference sequence). The CDR3 is 10 amino acids. The DNA of the CDR3 is TGCAGCGTCGGACACTTTGAAGCTTTCTTT. As protein: CSVGHFEAFF.

The rearrangement links TRBV2 to TRBJ1-2, with 7 bases matching TRBD1. Germline CDR1 is SNHLY and CDR2 is FYNNEI. Trimming took 4 bases from V and 7 from J; bases not matched to a gene: 6. The CDR3 consists of 13 residues. CDR3: CASSADREGGYTF. The DNA for the CDR3 is TGTGCCAGCAGTGCCGACAGGGAAGGTGGCTACACCTTC.

The table lists this clone with a count of one. The genes are TRBV2 and TRBJ1-2; D is undetermined. The CDR3 sequence is 12 residues long. Looked up from germline, CDR1 is SNHLY and CDR2 is FYNNEI. V was trimmed by 6 bases and J by 0 bases, leaving 5 bases between them. The CDR3 sequence is CASRDPNYGYTF. For the CDR3, the DNA is TGTGCCAGCAGGGACCCTAACTATGGCTACACCTTC. The complete variable domain, with remaining parts taken from reference TRBV2 and TRBJ1-2, reads EPEVTQTPSHQVTQMGQEVILRCVPISNHLYFYWYRQILGQKVEFLVSFYNNEISEKSEIFDDQFSVERPDGSNFTLKIRSTKLEDSAMYFCASRDPNYGYTFGSGTRLTVV.

The chain employs TRBV7-3 and TRBJ1-6; 8 nucleotides agree with TRBD1. The CDR3 is made up of 14 amino acids. V lost 5 bases to trimming and J lost 10 bases; unmatched junction nucleotides: 7. Germline loops: CDR1 SGHTA, CDR2 FQGTGA. CDR3 amino acids: CASSLTGVGSPLHF. CDR3 DNA: TGTGCCAGCAGCCTGACAGGGGTGGGCTCACCCCTCCACTTT.

V gene TRBV2 combines with J gene TRBJ1-5; a weak D match, TRBD1 (6 bases). From germline, CDR1 is SNHLY and CDR2 FYNNEI. CDR3 length: 15 residues. Trimming removed 3 bases from V and 6 bases from J, with 15 bases in between. CDR3 DNA sequence: TGTGCCAGCAGTGATCGCCCGGGGGCATCTCAGCCCCAGCATTTT. This gives the protein CASSDRPGASQPQHF.

At least ten counts were recorded for this clone. The CDR3 DNA reads TGTGCCATCAGTGAGTCGATTTCGACAACCCGCACAGATACGCAGTATTTT. Translated, it gives CAISESISTTRTDTQYF. The chain has TRBV10-3 and TRBJ2-3; no clear D. V lost 0 bases and J 1 base, leaving 14 bases between the germline ends. The germline V gene encodes CDR1 ENHRY and CDR2 SYGVKD. CDR3 length: 17 amino acids.

This clone turned up a few times. This sequence joins TRBV30 and TRBJ1-2; D ambiguous. Germline CDR1 is GTSNPN and CDR2 is SVGIG (reference sequence). There are 15 residues in the CDR3. V was cut by 4 bases and J by 4 bases, with 19 bases left in between. CDR3 in amino acids: CAWTGSAAPGYGYTF. In nucleotides, the CDR3 is TGTGCCTGGACCGGTTCTGCCGCTCCGGGCTATGGCTACACCTTC.

The CDR3 DNA reads as TGTGCCAGCAGTCACCCCGACAGGCCAAGGGGCTACACCTTC. This sequence encodes CASSHPDRPRGYTF. The rearrangement joins TRBV6-9 to TRBJ1-2, with a tentative D call TRBD1 (6 bases). Trimming took 5 bases from V and 8 from J, leaving 18 bases between them. This CDR3 has 14 residues. Germline-derived CDR1 and CDR2 are MNHGY and SVAAGI.

This chain joins TRBV9 and TRBJ2-1, with D maybe TRBD1 (6 bases). This CDR3 comprises 15 residues. Deletions cut 3 bases from V and 6 bases from J, with 16 bases between. The germline gives CDR1 SGDLS, CDR2 YYNGEE. Written as DNA, the CDR3 is TGTGCCAGCAGCGCTTGGTGGGGGCGGGCCAATGAGCAGTTCTTC. Amino acids: CASSAWWGRANEQFF.

This chain uses TRBV4-1 with TRBJ2-2, with 11 nucleotides matching TRBD2. There are 17 residues in the CDR3. V dropped 0 bases and J dropped 3; count of bases not matched to a gene: 3. The germline CDR1 and CDR2 sequences are MGHRA and YSYEKL. Here the CDR3 reads CASSQEGLAVHTGELFF. CDR3 sequence (DNA): TGCGCCAGCAGCCAAGAGGGACTAGCGGTACACACCGGGGAGCTGTTTTTT.